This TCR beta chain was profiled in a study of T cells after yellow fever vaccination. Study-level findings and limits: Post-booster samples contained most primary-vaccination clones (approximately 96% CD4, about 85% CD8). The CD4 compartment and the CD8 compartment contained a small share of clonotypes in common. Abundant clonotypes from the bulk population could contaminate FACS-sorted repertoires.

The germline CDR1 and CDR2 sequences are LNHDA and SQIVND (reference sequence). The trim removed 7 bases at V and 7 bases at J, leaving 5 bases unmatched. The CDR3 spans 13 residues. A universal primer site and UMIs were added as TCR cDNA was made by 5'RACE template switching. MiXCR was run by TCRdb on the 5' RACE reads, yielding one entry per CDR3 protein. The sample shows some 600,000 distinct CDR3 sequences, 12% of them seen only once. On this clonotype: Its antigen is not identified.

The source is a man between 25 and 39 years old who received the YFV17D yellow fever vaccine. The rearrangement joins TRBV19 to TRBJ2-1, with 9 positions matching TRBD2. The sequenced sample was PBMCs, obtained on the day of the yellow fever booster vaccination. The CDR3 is CASNAGGPNEQFF. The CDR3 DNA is TGTGCCAGTAACGCGGGAGGGCCGAATGAGCAGTTCTTC.